Included here is one T cell receptor (beta chain) sequence, with context. Its target is not known. The data belong to a study of CD8 T cells in Susac syndrome. Study-level findings and limits: The authors acknowledged that their TCR sequencing and HLA analysis involved a relatively small number of individuals.

In contrast to the negatively isolated CD8+ and CD4+ T cells, TEMRA cells were FACS-enriched. After extraction with the RNeasy kit, roughly 0.5 to 1 ug of the RNA was reverse transcribed using random hexamers. Each CDR3 protein gets one entry after TCRdb re-called the immunoSEQ multiplex PCR reads with MiXCR. The sample has 230,000 or so distinct CDR3 sequences, about 95% seen once. The sequenced sample consisted of CD4+ T cells from PBMCs. This receptor was taken from a human donor with multiple sclerosis.

The CDR3 DNA reads as TGTGCCAGCAGTCCCATCGGAGCGGGAGGTCGCAATGAGCAGTTCTTC. Translated, it gives CASSPIGAGGRNEQFF. The chain recombines TRBV12-3 or TRBV12-4 with TRBJ2-1; 9 nucleotides line up with TRBD2. The V segment lost 5 bases and the J segment 6 bases; nucleotides outside the gene matches: 11. The length of the CDR3 is 16 residues.